This T cell receptor beta chain was recovered during a study of T cell responses to AZD1222 COVID-19 vaccine. Looking at the study overall: Second-dose intervals near 4 or 12 weeks were combined. Study-level findings and limits: Seropositive status at baseline applied to only a handful of AZD1222 recipients. Females made up more of the donors, who were largely white British, and clonal diversity may have come out too low.

Produced via immunoSEQ multiplex PCR; TCRdb's table is partial and in-frame only. The sample holds tens of thousands of clones, about 90% seen once. With 2 bases removed from V and 11 bases from J, the gap between germline ends came to 18 bases. The CDR3 loop spans 14 amino acids. Germline V gene sequence: CDR1 LGHNA, CDR2 YNFKEQ. Concerning this clone: Its target is unknown.

The clonotype originates from an adult in good health. The V call is TRBV4-2, the J call TRBJ1-1; D may be TRBD1 (6 bases). The sample here was peripheral blood, taken on day 0 of AZD1222 vaccination. The CDR3 region has the DNA TGTGCCAGCAGCCAACCAGACAGGAATGATGACGCTTTCTTT. It codes for CASSQPDRNDDAFF.